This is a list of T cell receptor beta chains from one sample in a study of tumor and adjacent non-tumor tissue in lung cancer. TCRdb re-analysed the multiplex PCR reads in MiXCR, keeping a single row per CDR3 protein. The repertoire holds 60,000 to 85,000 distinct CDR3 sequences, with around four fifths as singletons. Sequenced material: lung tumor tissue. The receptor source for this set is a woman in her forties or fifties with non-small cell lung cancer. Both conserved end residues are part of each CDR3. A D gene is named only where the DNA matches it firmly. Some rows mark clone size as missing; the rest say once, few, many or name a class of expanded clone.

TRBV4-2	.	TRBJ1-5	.	TGTGCCAGCAGCCATGACCTTACTAGCATTCAGCCCCAGCATTTT	CASSHDLTSIQPQHF
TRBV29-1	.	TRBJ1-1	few	TGCAGTGTTGGGGGGAGACAGGACAACACTGAAGCATTCTTT	CSVGGRQDNTEAFF
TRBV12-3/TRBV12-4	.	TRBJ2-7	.	TGTGCCAGCAGACGCAGACTAGAAGGGACCTACGAGAAGTACTTC	CASRRRLEGTYEKYF
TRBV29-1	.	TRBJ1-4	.	TGCAGCGTTGCTGGGACTTTTAATGTAAAACTGTTTTTT	CSVAGTFNVKLFF
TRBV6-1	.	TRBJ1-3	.	TGCGCCAGCAAGGCGGGAGACTCTGGAAACACCATATATTTT	CASKAGDSGNTIYF
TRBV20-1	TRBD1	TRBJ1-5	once	TGCAGTGCCAGAACCAGGACAGGGGGGACTCACAATAGCAATCAGCCCCATCATTTT	CSARTRTGGTHNSNQPHHF
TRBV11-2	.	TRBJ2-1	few	TGTGCCAGCAACTTAGTGACAGCCCAGAGCTCCTACAATGAGCAGTTCTTC	CASNLVTAQSSYNEQFF
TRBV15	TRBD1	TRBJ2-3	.	TGTGCCACCAGCAGAGGGACAGGGGAAACAGATACGCAGTATTTT	CATSRGTGETDTQYF
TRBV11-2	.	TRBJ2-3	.	TGTACCAGCAGCCCGGTGGGTTACCAGCTTCCATATACGCAGTATTTT	CTSSPVGYQLPYTQYF
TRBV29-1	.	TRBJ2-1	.	TGCAGTGTTTCTAGCGTACCCGGCTTTGAGCAGTTCTTC	CSVSSVPGFEQFF
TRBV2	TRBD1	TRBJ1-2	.	TGTGCCAGCATCCCCGGCGGGACAGGGGGCCTCTATGACTACACCTTC	CASIPGGTGGLYDYTF
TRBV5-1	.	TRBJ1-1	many	TGCGCCAGCAGCTTGGATGGCAGGGAGGGCACTGAAGCTTTCTTT	CASSLDGREGTEAFF
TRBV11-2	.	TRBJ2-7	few	TGTGCCAACACCACTAGCACAGACGAGCAGTACTTC	CANTTSTDEQYF
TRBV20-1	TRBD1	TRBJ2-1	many	TGCAGTGCTACGACACAGGGGAATGAGCAGTTCTTC	CSATTQGNEQFF
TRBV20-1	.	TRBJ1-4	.	TGCAGTTCACGATCAACAGCCGGAGTCGGTGAAAAACTGTTTTTT	CSSRSTAGVGEKLFF
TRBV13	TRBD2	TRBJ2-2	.	TGTCCCAGCAGCTTCTCTCCTGGACTAGCGGCGACCCGGGAGCTGTTTTTT	CPSSFSPGLAATRELFF
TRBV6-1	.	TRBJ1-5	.	TGTGCCAGCAGTATACGCTGGGACTGTCGTCAGCCCCAACATTTT	CASSIRWDCRQPQHF
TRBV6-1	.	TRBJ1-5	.	TGTGCCAGTAGTGAGAGCTTAGCGGGAGGGCGCGATACGCAGCATTTT	CASSESLAGGRDTQHF
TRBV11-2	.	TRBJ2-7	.	TGTGCCAGCAGCTACAGATGGCCCTCCTACGAGCAGTACTTC	CASSYRWPSYEQYF
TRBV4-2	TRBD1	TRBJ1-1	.	TGTGCCAGCAGTCCCTCGGACAGGGGGGACACTGAAGCTCTCTTT	CASSPSDRGDTEALF
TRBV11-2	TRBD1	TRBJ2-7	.	TGTGCCAGCACCCAGCGACAGGGAGAGTTCTCTTACGAGCAGTACTTC	CASTQRQGEFSYEQYF
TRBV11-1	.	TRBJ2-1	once	TGTGCCAGCAGCCACATGGGTCGGATCAATGAGCAATTCTTC	CASSHMGRINEQFF
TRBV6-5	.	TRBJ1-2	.	TGTGCCAGCAGTTACACCGGAACAGCTCCTCATGGCTACACCTTC	CASSYTGTAPHGYTF
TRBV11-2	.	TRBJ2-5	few	TGTGCCAGCAGCCCTGAAGTGGGCGTCCAAGAGGCCCAGTACTTC	CASSPEVGVQEAQYF
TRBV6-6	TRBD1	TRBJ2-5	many	TGTGCCAGCGACCCGGGACAGCTCTACCAAGAGACCCAGTACTTC	CASDPGQLYQETQYF
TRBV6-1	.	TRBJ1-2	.	TGTGCCAGCAGTGAGGTGGGCAAGGGAGGCTATGGCTACACCTTC	CASSEVGKGGYGYTF
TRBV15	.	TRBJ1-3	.	TGTGCCACCAGCACAGGTTCCTCTGGAAACACCATATATTTT	CATSTGSSGNTIYF
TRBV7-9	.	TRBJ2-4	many	TGTGCCAGCAGCCTGGGGTCGCGGGACATTCAGTACTTC	CASSLGSRDIQYF
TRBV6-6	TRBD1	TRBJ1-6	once	TGTGCCAGCAGTCAGGGACAGGGGCTTTTACCCCTCCACTTT	CASSQGQGLLPLHF
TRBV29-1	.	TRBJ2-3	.	TGCAGCGTCGACAACACAGATACGCAGTATTTT	CSVDNTDTQYF
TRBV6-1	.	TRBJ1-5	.	TGTGCCACCAGTGAGAGGGACATATACGATCAGCCCCAGCATTTT	CATSERDIYDQPQHF
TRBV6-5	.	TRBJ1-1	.	TGTGCCAATAGTTACCGTACTGAAGCTTTCTTT	CANSYRTEAFF
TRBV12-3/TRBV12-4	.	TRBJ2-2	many	TGTGCCAGCACTCGACGCACCGGGGAGCTGTTTTTT	CASTRRTGELFF
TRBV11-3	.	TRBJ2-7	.	TGTGCCAGTGGCCTTAACGGGATAGGCCACGAGCAGTACTTC	CASGLNGIGHEQYF
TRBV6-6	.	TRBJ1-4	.	TGTGCCAGCAGTTACGACGGGGTACGGGAAAAACTGTTTTTT	CASSYDGVREKLFF
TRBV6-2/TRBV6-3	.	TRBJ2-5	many	TGTGCCAGCAGTTACTCGAAAGGGGCGGAGACCCAGTACTTC	CASSYSKGAETQYF
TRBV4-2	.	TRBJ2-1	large	TGTGCCAGCAGCCAAGAGGGGGGTGGCGGGCCCTACAATGAGCAGTTCTTC	CASSQEGGGGPYNEQFF
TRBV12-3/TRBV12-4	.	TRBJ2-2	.	TGTGCCAGCAGTCCAGGGGATAGGGGCGAGGGGGAGCTGTTTTTT	CASSPGDRGEGELFF
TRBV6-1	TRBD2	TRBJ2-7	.	TGTGTCAGTCCCCAAGCTCGGGGGGACGAGCAGTACTTC	CVSPQARGDEQYF
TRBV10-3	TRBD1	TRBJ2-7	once	TGTGCCATCAGTGAGTCCTCGGGACAGGCCTCATCCTACGAGCAGTACTTC	CAISESSGQASSYEQYF
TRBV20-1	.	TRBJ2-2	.	TGCAGTGTTAGTGCCCCAGGGAGGATTGGGGAGCTGTTTTTT	CSVSAPGRIGELFF
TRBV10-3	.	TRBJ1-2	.	TGTGCCATCAGTGGCCCGGGGCAGGGGCAATATGGCTACACCTTC	CAISGPGQGQYGYTF
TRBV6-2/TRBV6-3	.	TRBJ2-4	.	TGCGCCAGCAATCCCCACGAGCGGCAAAACATTCAGTACTTC	CASNPHERQNIQYF
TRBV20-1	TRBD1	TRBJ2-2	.	TGCAGTGCTAGTACACAGGGGGCAAACACCGGAGAGCTGTTTTTT	CSASTQGANTGELFF
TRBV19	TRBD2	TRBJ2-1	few	TGTGCCAGTAGTCCTCCAAGACTAGCGGGAAGAGCCAATGAGCAGTTCTTC	CASSPPRLAGRANEQFF
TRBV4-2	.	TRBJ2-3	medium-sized	TGTGCCAGCAGCCCGGCACGCGAGGAGAGCACAGATACGCAGTATTTT	CASSPAREESTDTQYF
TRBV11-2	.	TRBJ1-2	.	TGTGCCAGCAGCTTAGACAGGGGAAATGACTACACCTTC	CASSLDRGNDYTF
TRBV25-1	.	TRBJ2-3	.	TGTGCTACTTCCGGACAGCCGGCATATACGCAGTATTTT	CATSGQPAYTQYF
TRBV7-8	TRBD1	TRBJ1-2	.	TGTGCCAGCAGCCCAAGGACAGGGGTTAACTATGACTACACCTTC	CASSPRTGVNYDYTF
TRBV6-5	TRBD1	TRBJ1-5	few	TGTGCCAGCAGTTACAACAGGGGCAATCAGCACCAGCATTTC	CASSYNRGNQHQHF